This TCR beta chain was profiled in a study of patients and donors after allogeneic stem cell transplantation. TCRdb redid the calling of the RT-PCR reads with MiXCR, one entry per CDR3 protein. The table lists approximately 430,000 distinct CDR3 sequences, 16% of them singletons. This TCR came from a human donor who was either an allogeneic HSCT recipient or a stem cell or donor lymphocyte infusion donor (not recorded which). It is not recorded whose cells these are; they may come from a transplant donor. Specimen: blood, either unsorted or a sorted T cell fraction (not recorded which).

The CDR3 region is CASIQDWSYNEQFF. CDR3 nucleotide sequence: TGTGCCAGCATTCAGGACTGGTCCTACAATGAGCAGTTCTTC. This sequence joins TRBV6-1 and TRBJ2-1; the D gene is possibly TRBD2 (5 bases). This CDR3 contains 14 residues. Germline assignment: CDR1 MNHNS and CDR2 SASEGT. V was pared by 7 bases and J by 1 base, with 11 bases between.